This TCR beta chain was profiled in a study of cytomegalovirus exposure and HLA in healthy donors. Findings and caveats of the study: The classifier was said to identify cytomegalovirus status with high specificity and sensitivity.

A few counts support this clone. Its specificity is unknown. The PCR used 60 Vbeta and 13 Jbeta primers. This table comes from immunoSEQ multiplex PCR, and its TCRdb copy is limited to in-frame clones, with some not included. The data show approximately 140,000 clones, around 69% seen once. Though probably carrying unrecorded immune exposures, donors were nominally healthy at sampling. V shed 2 bases and J shed 2 bases, with 12 bases lying between them. The CDR3 loop spans 15 amino acids. The V gene's germline CDR1 is MNHEY and CDR2 SVGAGI. The sample comprised PBMCs. The chain is built from TRBV6-5 and TRBJ2-5, with D tentatively TRBD1 (6 bases). This receptor was obtained from a human donor in good health. CDR3: CASSYRQVPQETQYF. CDR3 coding DNA: TGTGCCAGCAGTTACAGACAGGTTCCACAAGAGACCCAGTACTTC.